The rows below give T cell receptor beta chains drawn from one sample of a study of breast tumors, draining lymph nodes, adjacent tissues. TCRdb reprocessed the multiplex PCR reads via MiXCR and lists one record per CDR3 protein. The table has under 300,000 distinct CDR3 sequences, around 34% seen once. Sequenced sample: axillary lymph node tissue. Source of these receptors: a female donor with breast cancer. Some clones in this sample may be carry-over from other donors' samples. Both conserved end residues are part of each CDR3. The D gene is left open where the match is weak. Expanded clones are given a class, and other clones once, few, many or no size at all.

J	size	D	V	DNA	CDR3
TRBJ2-6	.	.	TRBV7-2	TGTGCCAGCACTTTGAGTCTCTCTGGGGCCAACGTCCTGACTTTC	CASTLSLSGANVLTF
TRBJ1-3	many	TRBD1	TRBV20-1	TGCAGTGCTAGACCAATAGGGGGCCCTGGAAACACCATATATTTT	CSARPIGGPGNTIYF
TRBJ2-2	few	.	TRBV3-1	TGTGCCAGCAGCCCCGGACACAGCACCGGGGAGCTGTTTTTT	CASSPGHSTGELFF
TRBJ2-3	many	TRBD2	TRBV29-1	TGCAGCGTTGACGGGCTAGCGGAGCGAGGAGGCACAGATACGCAGTATTTT	CSVDGLAERGGTDTQYF
TRBJ2-4	.	TRBD1	TRBV12-3/TRBV12-4	TGTGCCAGCAGCCGACAGGGGGCTAGCCAAAACATTCAGTACTTC	CASSRQGASQNIQYF
TRBJ1-2	many	.	TRBV5-1	TGCGCCAGCAGCTTGGGAGGGGGAGACTATGGCTACACCTTC	CASSLGGGDYGYTF
TRBJ2-7	many	.	TRBV19	TGTGCCAGTAGTATAAGGGCCGGCGAGCAGTACTTC	CASSIRAGEQYF
TRBJ2-3	many	.	TRBV5-1	TGCGCCAGCAGCTTACCGGCCTCTACTGCAGATACGCAGTATTTT	CASSLPASTADTQYF
TRBJ1-2	many	.	TRBV5-6	TGTGCCAGCAGTTCGGGGGGGGGCCCCTATGGCTACACCTTC	CASSSGGGPYGYTF
TRBJ2-2	few	TRBD2	TRBV5-5	TGTGCCAGCAGCGAGGGGACTAGCGGGGGAGCCGGGGAGCTGTTTTTT	CASSEGTSGGAGELFF
TRBJ2-1	.	TRBD2	TRBV6-1	TGTGCCAGCAGTGAATCAGGAATCGGACTAGCGGGGCAGTTCTTC	CASSESGIGLAGQFF
TRBJ2-1	many	TRBD1	TRBV20-1	TGCAGTGCAGACAGGGGATCCCACAATGAGCAGTTCTTC	CSADRGSHNEQFF
TRBJ2-1	.	.	TRBV29-1	TGCAGCTTGGCTAGATTTACCTACAATGAGCAGTTCTTC	CSLARFTYNEQFF
TRBJ1-4	many	.	TRBV20-1	TGCAGTGCCGCCAGGGGTAATGAAAAACTGTTTTTT	CSAARGNEKLFF
TRBJ2-2	many	.	TRBV4-3	TGCGCCAGCAGCCAGACGACAGCGAACACCGGGGAGCTGTTTTTT	CASSQTTANTGELFF
TRBJ1-4	once	.	TRBV29-1	TGCAGCGTTGAAGCCGACAAGCCATTT	CSVEADKPF
TRBJ1-4	many	TRBD1	TRBV29-1	TGCAGCGTCGGACAGGGGGCGCGTGAAAAACTGTTTTTT	CSVGQGAREKLFF
TRBJ2-1	.	.	TRBV6-2/TRBV6-3	TGTGCCAGCAGTCACCCCGGGGGTGAGCAGTTCTTC	CASSHPGGEQFF
TRBJ1-2	.	.	TRBV20-1	TGCAGTGCACCAGCGGCCTTGCTCTATGGCTACACCTTC	CSAPAALLYGYTF
TRBJ2-5	many	TRBD2	TRBV6-1	TGTGCCAGCAGTGGGGGACTAGCGGGGGGAGAGACCCAGTACTTC	CASSGGLAGGETQYF
TRBJ1-2	.	.	TRBV15	TGTGCCACCAGCAGAGATTCCGGAGGCTGGGCTGGCTACACCTTC	CATSRDSGGWAGYTF
TRBJ2-1	many	.	TRBV7-9	TGTGCCAGCAGCTTTTCGGGGGGCTTCTACAATGAGCAGTTCTTC	CASSFSGGFYNEQFF
TRBJ1-1	.	TRBD1	TRBV10-3	TGTGCCAGCAGTTCCACCACCAGGACAGGGATCCTCCTGTACACTGAAGCTTTCTTT	CASSSTTRTGILLYTEAFF
TRBJ1-4	many	.	TRBV5-6	TGTGCCAGCAGCTTCCCCACCGGGGCTAAGGATGAAAAACTGTTTTTT	CASSFPTGAKDEKLFF
TRBJ1-2	few	TRBD1	TRBV7-9	TGTGCCAGCAGCTTAGAAGACAGGGGATCCTATGGCTACCCCTTC	CASSLEDRGSYGYPF
TRBJ1-2	many	.	TRBV7-2	TGTGCCAGCAGCTATTCTCCCTCAAACTATGGCTACACCTTC	CASSYSPSNYGYTF
TRBJ2-7	many	TRBD2	TRBV7-2	TGTGCCAGCAGCTTAGCACGCGGGGGGGCCACCCACGAGCAGTACTTC	CASSLARGGATHEQYF
TRBJ2-2	few	.	TRBV6-1	TGTGCCAGCAGTGATTCTGTATGGGAGCTGTTTTTT	CASSDSVWELFF
TRBJ2-1	.	TRBD2	TRBV6-5	TGTGCCAGCAGTTACAGGTCTAGCGGGGGGAGGGATGAGCAGTTCTTC	CASSYRSSGGRDEQFF
TRBJ2-7	many	.	TRBV13	TGTGCCAGCAGTCCCACGGGCAAGGGCACCTACGAGCAGTACTTC	CASSPTGKGTYEQYF
TRBJ1-4	many	TRBD1	TRBV5-1	TGCGCCAGCAGCCCGGGACAGGGCCCAACTAATGAAAAACTGTTTTTT	CASSPGQGPTNEKLFF
TRBJ2-7	many	.	TRBV6-5	TGTGCCAGCAGTCGGCCTACGGGCGGGAACGAGCAGTACTTC	CASSRPTGGNEQYF
TRBJ2-1	many	TRBD2	TRBV12-3/TRBV12-4	TGTGCCAGCAGTTTAAGTACACTAGCGGGAGGAACCAATGAGCAGTTCTTC	CASSLSTLAGGTNEQFF
TRBJ2-5	once	.	TRBV7-9	TGTGCCAGCAACGAGATGGGGCCTGAGACCCAGTACTTC	CASNEMGPETQYF
TRBJ2-3	few	TRBD2	TRBV5-6	TGTGCCAGCAGCGATCTTCGGACTAGCGGGAGGGTCACAGATACGCAGTATTTT	CASSDLRTSGRVTDTQYF
TRBJ2-7	many	TRBD1	TRBV10-1	TGCGCCAGCAGTGGGGGACAGGGAGCCCACGAGCAGTACTTC	CASSGGQGAHEQYF
TRBJ1-2	many	.	TRBV20-1	TGCAGTGCTAGAGTCCTAGGGACCAACTATGGCTACACCTTC	CSARVLGTNYGYTF
TRBJ1-3	.	TRBD1	TRBV6-4	TGTGCCAGCAGTCACCCCCTCCGGGGACAGGCTGACTCTGGAAACACCATATATTTT	CASSHPLRGQADSGNTIYF
TRBJ1-4	.	TRBD1	TRBV4-3	TGCGCCAGCAGTCGTGACAGGGGGCGCAACAATGAAAAACTGTTTTTT	CASSRDRGRNNEKLFF
TRBJ1-1	once	TRBD1	TRBV19	TGTGCCAGTGGACAGGTTATGAACACTGAAGCTTTCTTT	CASGQVMNTEAFF
TRBJ1-6	.	.	TRBV6-5	TGTGCCAGCAGTTACCCTGGGGAGAATTCACCCCTCCACTTT	CASSYPGENSPLHF
TRBJ2-4	.	TRBD2	TRBV5-1	TGCGCCAGCAGTACCTCGGGGAGGGAAGGTTTTGAGGAGCGGAACATTCAGTACTTC	CASSTSGREGFEERNIQYF
TRBJ1-2	many	.	TRBV20-1	TGCAGTGCCCCACCAGTTCGGAGCCTCTATGGCTACACCTTC	CSAPPVRSLYGYTF
TRBJ1-2	many	TRBD1	TRBV6-5	TGTGCCAGCAGGAGGGACAGGGGGTACTATGGCTACACCTTC	CASRRDRGYYGYTF
TRBJ2-1	many	.	TRBV7-2	TGTGCCAGCAGCTCCGGCGACCGACGGAGCTCCTACAATGAGCAGTTCTTC	CASSSGDRRSSYNEQFF
TRBJ1-1	few	.	TRBV5-1	TGCGCCAGCAGCTTGACAGGGTGGAGGGACACTGAAGCTTTCTTT	CASSLTGWRDTEAFF
TRBJ2-1	few	.	TRBV4-3	TGCGCCAGCGGCTCACAGGGATATGAGCAGTTCTTC	CASGSQGYEQFF
TRBJ2-7	many	TRBD2	TRBV7-8	TGTGCCAGCAGCCTAAGGGGTAGCGGGACTATCTGGGGCGAGCAGTACTTC	CASSLRGSGTIWGEQYF
TRBJ2-7	.	TRBD2	TRBV19	TGTGCCACCCCCCCCCGGACTAGCGGGAGCTACGAGCAGTACTTC	CATPPRTSGSYEQYF
TRBJ2-7	.	.	TRBV20-1	TGCAGTGCTAGAGGGAATGGGGCCTACGAGCAGTACTTC	CSARGNGAYEQYF
TRBJ2-3	.	TRBD2	TRBV12-3/TRBV12-4	TGTGCCAGCAGCGGACTAGCGCCCAGGGATACGCAGTATTTT	CASSGLAPRDTQYF
TRBJ1-2	many	TRBD1	TRBV7-9	TGTGCCAGCAGCCCCAGGGGGGAGAACTATGGCTACACCTTC	CASSPRGENYGYTF
TRBJ1-6	many	TRBD1	TRBV7-2	TGTGCCAGCAGGACAGGGCTGGAAACGATTTCACCCCTCCACTTT	CASRTGLETISPLHF
TRBJ2-1	.	TRBD2	TRBV27	TGTGCCAGCAGTTTATCGATTCTAGCGGGAGGTCCTGGGGAGCAGTTCTTC	CASSLSILAGGPGEQFF